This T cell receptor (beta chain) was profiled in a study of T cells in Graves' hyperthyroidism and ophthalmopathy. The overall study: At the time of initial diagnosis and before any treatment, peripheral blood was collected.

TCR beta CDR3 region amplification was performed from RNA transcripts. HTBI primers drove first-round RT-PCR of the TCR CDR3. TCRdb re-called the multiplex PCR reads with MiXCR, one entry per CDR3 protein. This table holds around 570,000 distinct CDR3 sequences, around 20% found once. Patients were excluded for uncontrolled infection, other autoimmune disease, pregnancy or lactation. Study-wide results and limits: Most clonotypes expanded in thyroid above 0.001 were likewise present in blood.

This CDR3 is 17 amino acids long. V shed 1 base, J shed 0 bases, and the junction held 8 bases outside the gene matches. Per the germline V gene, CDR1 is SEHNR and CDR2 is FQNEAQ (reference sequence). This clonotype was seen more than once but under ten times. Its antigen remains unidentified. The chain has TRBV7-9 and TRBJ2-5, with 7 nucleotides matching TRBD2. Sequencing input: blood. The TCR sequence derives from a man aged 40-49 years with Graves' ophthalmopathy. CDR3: CASSLVGGGDNQETQYF. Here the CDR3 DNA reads TGTGCCAGCAGCTTAGTTGGGGGAGGGGATAACCAAGAGACCCAGTACTTC.